Listed here are 7 T cell receptor beta chains from one sample, sequenced in a study of cytomegalovirus exposure and HLA in healthy donors. The PCR had 60 Vbeta and 13 Jbeta primers. The protocol was immunoSEQ multiplex PCR, while the TCRdb copy is restricted to in-frame clones and leaves out a portion. The sample lists over 150,000 clones; about 80% were seen once. The specimen sequenced was PBMCs. The receptors were gathered from a man aged 25-40 years in good health and CMV-seropositive.

The chain employs TRBV19 and TRBJ2-7; 10 nucleotides line up with TRBD2. Germline V gene lookup returns CDR1 LNHDA and CDR2 SQIVND (reference sequence). Unmatched junction bases numbered 6, after V lost 4 bases and J lost 3 bases. The CDR3 length is 15 residues. CDR3 loop: CASSTAGTSDYEQYF. The DNA for the CDR3 is TGTGCCAGTAGTACCGCCGGGACTAGCGACTACGAGCAGTACTTC.

This clone was seen once. This chain uses TRBV25-1 with TRBJ1-1; 7 bases line up with TRBD1. J was trimmed by 4 bases and V by 1 base; bases with no gene match: 3. This CDR3 region has 14 residues. Germline V gives CDR1 MGHDK, CDR2 SYGVNS. This CDR3 is CASSESGGSTEAFF. The CDR3 bases are TGTGCCAGCAGTGAATCAGGGGGTAGCACTGAAGCTTTCTTT. The whole variable domain, remainder taken from reference TRBV25-1 and TRBJ1-1, is EADIYQTPRYLVIGTGKKITLECSQTMGHDKMYWYQQDPGMELHLIHYSYGVNSTEKGDLSSESTVSRIRTEHFPLTLESARPSHTSQYLCASSESGGSTEAFFGQGTRLTVV.

This clone was picked up one time. This chain joins TRBV28 and TRBJ2-3; D call uncertain. V shed 2 bases and J shed 1 base, with 13 bases lying between them. Germline CDR1 is MDHEN and CDR2 is SYDVKM. The CDR3 consists of 16 residues. The CDR3: CASSLNTPRGTDTQYF. The CDR3 DNA sequence: TGTGCCAGCAGTTTAAATACACCCCGGGGCACAGATACGCAGTATTTT.

This sequence joins TRBV7-9 and TRBJ2-3, with D perhaps matching TRBD1 (7 bases). With 5 bases removed from V and 6 bases from J, the gap between germline ends came to 18 bases. Per the germline V gene, CDR1 is SEHNR and CDR2 is FQNEAQ (reference sequence). The CDR3 spans 15 residues. DNA of the CDR3: TGTGCCAGCAGCCAACTTGGAGGGGGCGCGGATACGCAGTATTTT. Its translation is CASSQLGGGADTQYF.

This chain uses TRBV6-1 with TRBJ1-1, with a tentative D call TRBD1 (5 bases). This CDR3 spans 13 amino acids. V lost 6 bases, J lost 2 bases, and 10 bases lay in between. In germline, CDR1 is MNHNS, CDR2 SASEGT. Here the CDR3 reads CASRRQSNTEAFF. The CDR3 DNA follows: TGTGCCAGCAGAAGACAGAGCAACACTGAAGCTTTCTTT.

The gene calls are TRBV30 and TRBJ1-3; TRBD1 agrees at 7 bases. The CDR3 runs 15 residues. Unmatched junction bases numbered 5, after V lost 2 bases and J lost 1 base. The germline V gene has CDR1 GTSNPN and CDR2 SVGIG (reference sequence). CDR3 residues: CAWSPGTESGNTIYF. The DNA of the CDR3 is TGTGCCTGGAGTCCCGGGACAGAATCTGGAAACACCATATATTTT.

The J gene is TRBJ2-7, the V gene TRBV5-4, with 12 bases that match TRBD1. This CDR3 has 15 amino acids. V was pared by 2 bases and J by 5 bases, with 5 bases of the junction left unmatched. Per the germline V gene, CDR1 is SGHNT and CDR2 is YYREEE (reference sequence). The CDR3 DNA sequence: TGTGCCAGCAGCTTATGGGACAGGGGGCCCCACGAGCAGTACTTC. Translation gives CASSLWDRGPHEQYF.